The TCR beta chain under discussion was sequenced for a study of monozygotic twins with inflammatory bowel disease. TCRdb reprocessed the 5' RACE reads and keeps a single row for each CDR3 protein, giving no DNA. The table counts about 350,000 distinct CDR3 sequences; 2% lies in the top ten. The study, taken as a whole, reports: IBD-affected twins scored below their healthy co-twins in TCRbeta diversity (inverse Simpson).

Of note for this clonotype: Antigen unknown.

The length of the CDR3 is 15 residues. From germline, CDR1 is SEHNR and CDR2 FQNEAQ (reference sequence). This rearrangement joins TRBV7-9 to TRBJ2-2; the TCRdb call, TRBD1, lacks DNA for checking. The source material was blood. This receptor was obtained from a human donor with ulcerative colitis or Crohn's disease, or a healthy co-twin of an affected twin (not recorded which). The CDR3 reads CASSASGGNTGELFF.